The 12 T cell receptor beta chains below were found in one sample sequenced in a study of blood T cell repertoires in COVID-19 (TCRdb year 2020). The protocol used for the library was the immunoSEQ multiplex PCR assay. Sourced from immuneACCESS, this table was stored by TCRdb with only in-frame sequences that have V and J called. A share of the clones is absent; for the studies checked, an unresolved V gene accounts for under half, and the remainder has no known explanation. For this sample the table gives some 38,000 clones, of which 90% to 95% were detected only once. Of the sample, roughly 14% falls within the top ten clones. The sequenced material came from peripheral blood. The receptors originated from a woman aged 25 to 39 in a cohort sampled during active COVID-19.

The chain is built from TRBV7-2 and TRBJ2-4; D gene ambiguous. Trimming took off 4 bases at V and 4 bases at J, with 11 bases between the two ends. CDR1 is SGHTA and CDR2 is FQGNSA in the germline V gene. The CDR3 loop spans 14 amino acids. In DNA form, the CDR3 reads TGTGCCAGCAGCTCATTGAGCATGAAAAACATTCAGTACTTC. It encodes CASSSLSMKNIQYF.

The chain employs TRBV6-5 and TRBJ1-4; 7 bases match TRBD1. In germline, CDR1 is MNHEY, CDR2 SVGAGI. After removal of 5 bases from V and 5 bases from J, the junction contained 8 bases not matched to a gene. CDR3 length: 15 residues. The CDR3 reads CASSRAGGLNEKLFF. CDR3 in DNA: TGTGCCAGCAGTCGCGCAGGGGGACTGAATGAAAAACTGTTTTTT.

The chain carries TRBV11-2 and TRBJ1-3; 7 nucleotides align to TRBD1. The CDR3 consists of 14 residues. Per the germline V gene, CDR1 is SGHAT and CDR2 is FQNNGV. Losses at the gene ends were 3 bases for V and 2 bases for J; bases not matched to a gene: 1. CDR3 bases: TGTGCCAGCAGCTTCGGGACAGCTGGAAACACCATATATTTT. As protein: CASSFGTAGNTIYF.

V usage is TRBV24-1 and J usage is TRBJ2-1; the D gene is possibly TRBD2 (6 bases). V gave up 7 bases and J gave up 6 bases, with 12 bases separating them. The CDR3 runs 13 residues. The germline gives CDR1 KGHDR, CDR2 SFDVKD. The CDR3 sequence is CATSGGPPNEQFF. The CDR3 DNA follows: TGTGCCACCAGCGGAGGGCCCCCCAATGAGCAGTTCTTC.

The gene calls are TRBV6-6 and TRBJ2-2, with D perhaps TRBD1 (6 bases). Trimming removed 4 bases at V and 1 base at J, with 7 bases between. Germline loops: CDR1 MNHNY, CDR2 SVGAGI (reference sequence). CDR3 size: 14 residues. CDR3 nucleotides: TGTGCCAGCAGTTCGGGACAGAACACCGGGGAGCTGTTTTTT. Its translation: CASSSGQNTGELFF.

The V and J genes are TRBV7-2 and TRBJ1-5, with 8 bases that match TRBD1. With 1 base clipped from V and 7 bases from J, the junction kept 6 bases outside the gene matches. CDR3 size: 15 residues. The V gene's germline CDR1 is SGHTA and CDR2 FQGNSA. The CDR3 region is CASSLDDRGVQPQHF. The CDR3 DNA is TGTGCCAGCAGCTTAGATGACAGGGGTGTACAGCCCCAGCATTTT.

This clone was recorded only once. This chain links TRBV11-3 with TRBJ2-7, with D possibly TRBD1 on 6 matching bases. The CDR3 runs 13 residues. The germline V gene encodes CDR1 SGHNT and CDR2 YENEEA. V gave up 5 bases and J gave up 7 bases, with 15 bases separating them. This CDR3 reads CASSQQGLGEQYF. DNA of the CDR3: TGTGCCAGCAGCCAACAGGGCTTGGGGGAGCAGTACTTC.

This clone occurred once. The chain couples TRBV19 to TRBJ1-2; tentatively, D is TRBD1 (5 bases). The germline gives CDR1 LNHDA, CDR2 SQIVND (reference sequence). With 3 bases removed from V and 4 bases from J, the gap between germline ends came to 9 bases. This CDR3 is built from 13 residues. The CDR3 nucleotides are TGTGCCAGTAGTATTCCAAGGGGCTATGGCTACACCTTC. Residues: CASSIPRGYGYTF.

This sequence joins TRBV11-3 and TRBJ2-2, with D perhaps TRBD1 (5 bases). From germline, CDR1 is SGHNT and CDR2 YENEEA. The CDR3 has 14 amino acids. Trimming pared 0 bases from V and 4 bases from J, leaving 6 bases between. CDR3 DNA: TGTGCCAGCAGCTTAGAGGGGCGCACCGGGGAGCTGTTTTTT. Its translation is CASSLEGRTGELFF.

In its sample, this clone was seen once. The V and J genes are TRBV28 and TRBJ1-4; 11 bases match TRBD1. V trimming: 5 bases; J trimming: 12 bases; junction bases outside the gene matches: 11. This CDR3 spans 15 amino acids. Germline V gene sequence: CDR1 MDHEN, CDR2 SYDVKM. CDR3 in DNA: TGTGCCAGCAGTATCGGGACAGGGGGGCGGGAGGAACTGTTTTTT. It translates to CASSIGTGGREELFF.

The rearrangement uses TRBV4-2 and TRBJ2-2, with 10 bases identical to TRBD2. Per germline, CDR1 LGHNA and CDR2 YNFKEQ. The CDR3 totals 19 residues. V shed 4 bases and J 1 base; nucleotides not matched to a gene: 12. Here the CDR3 reads CASSLSNFPSGRNTGELFF. The CDR3 DNA reads as TGTGCCAGCAGCCTTTCTAATTTCCCTAGCGGGAGGAACACCGGGGAGCTGTTTTTT.

The chain recombines TRBV10-2 with TRBJ2-7, with D unresolved. Deletions cut 5 bases from V and 0 bases from J, with 8 bases between. The CDR3 is made up of 13 amino acids. Germline V gene sequence: CDR1 WSHSY, CDR2 SAAADI. In DNA form, the CDR3 reads TGCGCCAGCAGTCCTTCCTCCTCCTACGAGCAGTACTTC. Protein sequence: CASSPSSSYEQYF.